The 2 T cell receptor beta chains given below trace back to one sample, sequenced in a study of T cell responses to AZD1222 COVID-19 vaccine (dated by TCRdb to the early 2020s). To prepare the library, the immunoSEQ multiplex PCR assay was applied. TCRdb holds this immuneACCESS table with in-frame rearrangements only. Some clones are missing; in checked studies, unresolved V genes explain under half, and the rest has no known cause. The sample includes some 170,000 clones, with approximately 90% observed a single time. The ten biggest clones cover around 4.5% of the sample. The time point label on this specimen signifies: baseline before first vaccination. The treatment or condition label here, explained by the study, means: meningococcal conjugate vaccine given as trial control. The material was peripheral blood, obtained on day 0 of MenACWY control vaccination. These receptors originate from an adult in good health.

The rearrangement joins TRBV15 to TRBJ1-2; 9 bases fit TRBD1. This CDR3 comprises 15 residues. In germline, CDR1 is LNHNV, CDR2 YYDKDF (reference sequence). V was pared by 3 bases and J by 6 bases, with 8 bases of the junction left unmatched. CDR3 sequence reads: CATSRAQGAGDGYTF. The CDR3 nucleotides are TGTGCCACCAGCAGGGCACAGGGGGCTGGGGATGGCTACACCTTC.

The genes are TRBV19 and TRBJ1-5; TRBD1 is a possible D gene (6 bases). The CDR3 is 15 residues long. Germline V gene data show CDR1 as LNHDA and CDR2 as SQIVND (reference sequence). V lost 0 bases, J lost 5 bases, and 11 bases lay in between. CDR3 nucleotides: TGTGCCAGTAGTATAGATGCAGGGGAGGATCAGCCCCAGCATTTT. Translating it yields CASSIDAGEDQPQHF. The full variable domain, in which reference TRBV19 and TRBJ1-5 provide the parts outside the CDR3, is DGGITQSPKYLFRKEGQNVTLSCEQNLNHDAMYWYRQDPGQGLRLIYYSQIVNDFQKGDIAEGYSVSREKKESFPLTVTSAQKNPTAFYLCASSIDAGEDQPQHFGDGTRLSIL.